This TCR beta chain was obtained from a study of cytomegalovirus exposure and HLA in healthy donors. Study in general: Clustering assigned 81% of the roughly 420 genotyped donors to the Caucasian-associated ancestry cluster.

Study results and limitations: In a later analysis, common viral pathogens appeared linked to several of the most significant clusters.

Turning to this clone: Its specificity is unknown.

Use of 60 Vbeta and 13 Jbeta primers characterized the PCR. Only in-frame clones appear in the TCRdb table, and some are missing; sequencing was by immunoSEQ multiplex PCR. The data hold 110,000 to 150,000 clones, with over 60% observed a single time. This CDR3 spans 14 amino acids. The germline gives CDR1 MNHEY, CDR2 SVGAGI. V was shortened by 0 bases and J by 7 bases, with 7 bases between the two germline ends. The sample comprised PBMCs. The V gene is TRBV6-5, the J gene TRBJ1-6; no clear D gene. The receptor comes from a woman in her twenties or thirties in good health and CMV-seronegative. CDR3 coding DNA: TGTGCCAGCAGTTACTCAGAGGTGAATTCACCCCTCCACTTT. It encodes CASSYSEVNSPLHF.